This T cell receptor (beta chain) stems from a study of shared clonotypes between healthy human individuals. Study-level points and caveats: Represented genetic and exposure-history diversity was restricted by having few donors. Non-shared clonotypes displayed generation probabilities falling below those of clonotypes present in all four donors. It was anticipated that sequencing depth would influence how many clonotypes donors shared.

The V and J ends lost 3 bases and 5 bases, in that order; junction bases with no gene match: 11. CDR3 length: 19 residues. Germline V gives CDR1 KGHSH, CDR2 LQKENI. A remark on this clone: Its antigen is not known.

TCRdb keeps only in-frame clones here, not all; method: immunoSEQ multiplex PCR. The sample has 150,000 to 200,000 clones; around 93% are singletons. This rearrangement joins TRBV18 to TRBJ2-3, with TRBD2 identical over 16 bases. Sequencing was done on a sample of naive CD4+ T cells sorted from blood. The sample's subset: CD45RA+ positively selected. The TCR originated in a woman aged 25 to 39 in good health. CDR3 bases: TGTGCCAGCTCACCGGGACTAGCGGGAGGGCCCTCACTTGGAGATACGCAGTATTTT. Its protein product is CASSPGLAGGPSLGDTQYF. The full variable domain, its missing parts supplied by reference TRBV18 and TRBJ2-3, is NAGVMQNPRHLVRRRGQEARLRCSPMKGHSHVYWYRQLPEEGLKFMVYLQKENIIDESGMPKERFSAEFPKEGPSILRIQQVVRGDSAAYFCASSPGLAGGPSLGDTQYFGPGTRLTVL.